The 24 T cell receptor beta chains below were found in one sample sequenced in a study of cytomegalovirus exposure and HLA in healthy donors. PCR amplification relied on 60 Vbeta primers (plus 13 Jbeta primers). The data were produced by immunoSEQ multiplex PCR, yet TCRdb's version contains in-frame clones alone and is incomplete. The sample holds roughly 92,000 clones, 7.6% seen once. Sequenced sample: PBMCs. These receptor sequences come from a man in his fifties in good health and CMV-seronegative.

This clone was seen a handful of times. The chain links TRBV6-6 to TRBJ2-7; 10 bases are shared with TRBD2. V trimming: 5 bases; J trimming: 6 bases; junction bases outside the gene matches: 7. Germline loops: CDR1 MNHNY, CDR2 SVGAGI (reference sequence). This CDR3 spans 14 amino acids. The chain's CDR3 is CASSPPGLAREQYF. In DNA form, the CDR3 reads TGTGCCAGCAGTCCCCCGGGACTAGCGCGCGAGCAGTACTTC.

The chain combines TRBV28 with TRBJ1-1; 8 bases align to TRBD1. The CDR3 length is 15 residues. Germline loops: CDR1 MDHEN, CDR2 SYDVKM. Germline trimming cut 9 bases from V and 1 base from J; bases unmatched to any gene: 10. The CDR3 DNA sequence: TGTGCCAGTACCCATGGACAGGGAGAGAACACTGAAGCTTTCTTT. It translates to CASTHGQGENTEAFF.

The CDR3 bases are TGTGCCAGCAGACAAAGCGGGAGGCCCTACGAGCAGTACTTC. Amino acids: CASRQSGRPYEQYF. The V gene is TRBV4-2, the J gene TRBJ2-7; TRBD2 matches at 9 bases. Germline V gene data show CDR1 as LGHNA and CDR2 as YNFKEQ. Unmatched junction bases numbered 5, after V lost 6 bases and J lost 2 bases. The CDR3 spans 14 residues.

The V call is TRBV19, the J call TRBJ1-5; D possibly corresponds to TRBD1 (6 bases). The germline gives CDR1 LNHDA, CDR2 SQIVND (reference sequence). The CDR3 contains 16 residues. V gave up 6 bases and J gave up 6 bases, with 21 bases separating them. The DNA of the CDR3 is TGTGCCAGTAGCCGAGACGGGCCAGGGGCGATTCAGCCCCAGCATTTT. Translated, it gives CASSRDGPGAIQPQHF.

The V and J genes are TRBV6-1 and TRBJ2-7; TRBD1 matches at 9 bases. V trimming: 9 bases; J trimming: 6 bases; junction bases outside the gene matches: 9. The CDR3 extends over 13 amino acids. CDR1 MNHNS and CDR2 SASEGT come from the germline V gene. This CDR3 reads CASGWDREGEQYF. CDR3 nucleotide sequence: TGTGCCAGTGGGTGGGACAGGGAAGGCGAGCAGTACTTC.

This rearrangement joins TRBV2 to TRBJ1-1; 8 bases agree with TRBD1. This CDR3 is 13 amino acids long. Germline assignment: CDR1 SNHLY and CDR2 FYNNEI. The J segment lost 4 bases and the V segment lost 7 bases, leaving 5 bases of the junction unmatched. The CDR3, as DNA: TGTGCCAGCATGGCGGGACAGGTCACTGAAGCTTTCTTT. Residues: CASMAGQVTEAFF.

This clone has a count of ten or more. Relative to the germline gene, one junction end is altered; a read error may explain this. The V gene is TRBV6-6, the J gene TRBJ1-1; TRBD1 agrees at 7 bases. This CDR3 is 10 amino acids long. In germline, CDR1 is MNHNY, CDR2 SVGAGI (reference sequence). In nucleotides, the CDR3 is TGTGCCAGCAGCCACGGACAGGCTCACTTT. Amino acids: CASSHGQAHF.

The chain has TRBV10-3 and TRBJ2-1, with TRBD2 matching 10 bases. The germline gives CDR1 ENHRY, CDR2 SYGVKD. The length of the CDR3 is 16 residues. J was trimmed by 3 bases and V by 5 bases; bases with no gene match: 7. This CDR3 reads CAISPQRGGRYNEQFF. The CDR3 coding sequence is TGTGCCATCAGTCCGCAGCGGGGGGGCCGCTACAATGAGCAGTTCTTC.

The CDR3 region is CASSQRRTGGLYEQYF. The DNA for the CDR3 is TGTGCCAGCAGCCAAAGACGGACAGGGGGCCTCTACGAGCAGTACTTC. The V gene is TRBV4-2, the J gene TRBJ2-7; 11 nucleotides align to TRBD1. The CDR3 has 16 residues. V was clipped by 2 bases and J by 3 bases; unmatched bases: 6. The V gene's germline CDR1 is LGHNA and CDR2 YNFKEQ.

The DNA of the CDR3 is TGCGCCAGCAGTGAGGCAAGCGCGGGTACTGAAGCTTTCTTT. Translated: CASSEASAGTEAFF. The J gene is TRBJ1-1, the V gene TRBV10-1; the D is unclear. V shed 2 bases and J shed 5 bases, with 12 bases lying between them. This CDR3 is built from 14 residues. Germline-derived CDR1 and CDR2 are WNHNN and SYGVQD (reference sequence).

V gene TRBV19 combines with J gene TRBJ1-5; 9 bases align to TRBD1. Germline V lookup: CDR1 LNHDA, CDR2 SQIVND (reference sequence). The CDR3 runs to 13 residues. The trim removed 8 bases at V and 7 bases at J, leaving 6 bases unmatched. CDR3 in DNA: TGTGCCAGTGGGGACAGGGTGGGCCAGCCCCAGCATTTT. It is translated as CASGDRVGQPQHF.

The rearrangement uses TRBV29-1 and TRBJ1-5, with 9 positions matching TRBD1. Unmatched junction bases numbered 7, after V lost 6 bases and J lost 1 base. In germline, CDR1 is SQVTM, CDR2 ANQGSEA. The CDR3 is 15 residues long. The CDR3 nucleotides are TGCAGCGTAGGACAGGGGCTGTCGAGCAATCAGCCCCAGCATTTT. Residues: CSVGQGLSSNQPQHF.

This clone was counted only a few times. This chain uses TRBV5-5 with TRBJ2-7; TRBD2 matches at 10 bases. Losses at the gene ends were 0 bases for V and 3 bases for J; bases not matched to a gene: 3. Germline V CDR1 and CDR2: SGHKS, YYEKEE (reference sequence). The CDR3 extends over 15 amino acids. The CDR3 reads CASSLGPSGSYEQYF. CDR3 sequence (DNA): TGTGCCAGCAGCTTGGGGCCTAGCGGGAGCTACGAGCAGTACTTC.

There are a few counts of this clone. The V and J genes are TRBV11-2 and TRBJ2-2, with 9 nucleotides matching TRBD1. J lost 5 bases, V lost 5 bases, and 6 bases had no gene match. The germline V gene has CDR1 SGHAT and CDR2 FQNNGV. CDR3 length: 15 amino acids. The CDR3 sequence: CASSLGTGSTGELFF. In DNA form, the CDR3 reads TGTGCCAGCAGCCTTGGGACAGGGAGTACCGGGGAGCTGTTTTTT.

In this sample, this clone turned up a few times. The rearrangement links TRBV9 to TRBJ2-3; 7 bases align to TRBD1. The CDR3 has 16 residues. Per the germline V gene, CDR1 is SGDLS and CDR2 is YYNGEE. V shed 4 bases, J shed 1 base, and the junction held 9 bases outside the gene matches. The CDR3 nucleotides read TGTGCCAGCAGCTTCGGACAGGCTGGGGGCACAGATACGCAGTATTTT. It translates to CASSFGQAGGTDTQYF.

The chain employs TRBV6-5 and TRBJ2-7, with D perhaps TRBD1 (6 bases). Germline CDR1 reads MNHEY; CDR2 reads SVGAGI. CDR3 length equals 10 residues. V dropped 10 bases and J dropped 3 bases, with 7 bases sitting between them. The DNA for the CDR3 is TGTGCCAAAGGGGGCTACGAGCAGTACTTC. This encodes CAKGGYEQYF.

There are a few counts of this clone. The rearrangement joins TRBV19 to TRBJ1-2, with a weak D call TRBD1 (6 bases). Trimming pared 7 bases from V and 2 bases from J, leaving 17 bases between. CDR1 and CDR2 (germline): LNHDA, SQIVND (reference sequence). The CDR3 runs 15 residues. CDR3 sequence: CASTSQGRLNYGYTF. The CDR3 nucleotides read TGTGCCAGTACCTCACAGGGACGGCTAAACTATGGCTACACCTTC.

There are a few counts of this clone. V and J are TRBV5-4 and TRBJ2-2; no clear D gene. Germline lookup yields CDR1 SGHNT and CDR2 YYREEE (reference sequence). The CDR3 runs 11 residues. Trimming removed 3 bases from V and 6 bases from J, with 3 bases in between. In nucleotides, the CDR3 is TGTGCCAGCAGCTCTTCCGGGGAGCTGTTTTTT. Its translation: CASSSSGELFF.

V gene TRBV7-6 combines with J gene TRBJ2-7; D may be TRBD2 (5 bases). Germline CDR1 and CDR2: SGHVS and FNYEAQ. Trimming removed 1 base from V and 4 bases from J, with 11 bases in between. This CDR3 is 14 amino acids long. The CDR3 protein is CASSLDAGPYEQYF. The CDR3 DNA is TGTGCCAGCAGCTTAGACGCGGGCCCTTACGAGCAGTACTTC.

This clone was observed a few times. J is TRBJ1-5 and V is TRBV30; D perhaps matches TRBD1 (6 bases). V was cut by 0 bases and J by 5 bases, with 17 bases left in between. Germline assignment: CDR1 GTSNPN and CDR2 SVGIG (reference sequence). The CDR3 length is 16 residues. The CDR3 DNA sequence: TGTGCCTGGAGTGTACTGGGGGCCCCTAGAGATCAGCCCCAGCATTTT. This gives the protein CAWSVLGAPRDQPQHF. Looking up the rest from reference TRBV30 and TRBJ1-5 gives the full variable domain: SQTIHQWPATLVQPVGSPLSLECTVEGTSNPNLYWYRQAAGRGLQLLFYSVGIGQISSEVPQNLSASRPQDRQFILSSKKLLLSDSGFYLCAWSVLGAPRDQPQHFGDGTRLSIL.

The chain combines TRBV19 with TRBJ1-6, with 7 bases that match TRBD1. The V gene end was trimmed by 6 bases and the J gene end by 9 bases; junction bases not matched to a gene: 5. The V gene's germline CDR1 is LNHDA and CDR2 SQIVND (reference sequence). This CDR3 is 13 amino acids long. CDR3 in amino acids: CASRDRLSSPLHF. The CDR3 nucleotides are TGTGCCAGTAGGGACAGGCTGTCTTCACCCCTCCACTTT.

The chain carries TRBV7-9 and TRBJ1-5, with D unclear. Germline V CDR1 and CDR2: SEHNR, FQNEAQ (reference sequence). The CDR3 length is 15 residues. Trimming took off 1 base at V and 3 bases at J, with 10 bases between the two ends. CDR3 protein: CASSLGPGFNQPQHF. Here the CDR3 DNA reads TGTGCCAGCAGCTTAGGCCCAGGATTCAATCAGCCCCAGCATTTT.

This clone was observed a few times. This sequence joins TRBV5-4 and TRBJ2-2; 10 bases agree with TRBD2. V gave up 2 bases and J gave up 4 bases; unmatched junction bases: 5. This CDR3 is built from 16 residues. Germline V CDR1 and CDR2: SGHNT, YYREEE (reference sequence). CDR3 DNA sequence: TGTGCCAGCAGCTTAGCGACTAGCGGGCTCACCGGGGAGCTGTTTTTT. Its protein is CASSLATSGLTGELFF.

This clone was counted only a few times. This sequence joins TRBV19 and TRBJ1-5; tentative D call: TRBD1 (6 bases). The CDR3 extends over 16 amino acids. Trimming stripped 5 bases from V and 1 base from J, with 15 bases between. Germline V gene data show CDR1 as LNHDA and CDR2 as SQIVND (reference sequence). This CDR3 reads CASSLPPTGSNQPQHF. The CDR3 DNA reads TGTGCCAGTAGTCTCCCCCCGACAGGAAGCAATCAGCCCCAGCATTTT.